The 16 T cell receptor beta chains in this list originate from one sample, sequenced in a study of control samples from healthy donors and cancer patients. Sequencing was performed with immunoSEQ multiplex PCR; in TCRdb, only in-frame clones are kept and a portion is missing. The data hold tens of thousands of clones, with 89% observed a single time. Sequencing input: blood. The source of these receptors is a man in his forties or fifties in good health.

With respect to this clone: The same CDR3 can be traced to other DNA sequences in this sample. CDR3 coding DNA: TGTGCCAGCAGCTTAACTGTTGGGGGACAGGCTGAAGCTTTCTTT. Residues: CASSLTVGGQAEAFF. The genes are TRBV7-3 and TRBJ1-1, with 8 bases matching TRBD1. The CDR3 covers 15 residues. Trimming at V came to 0 bases and at J to 6 bases, leaving 6 bases not matched to a gene. Germline V gene sequence: CDR1 SGHTA, CDR2 FQGTGA. Complete variable domain (other parts from reference TRBV7-3 and TRBJ1-1): GAGVSQTPSNKVTEKGKYVELRCDPISGHTALYWYRQSLGQGPEFLIYFQGTGAADDSGLPNDRFFAVRPEGSVSTLKIQRTERGDSAVYLCASSLTVGGQAEAFFGQGTRLTVV.

The gene calls are TRBV11-2 and TRBJ1-2, with 7 bases aligning to TRBD1. V was pared by 0 bases and J by 2 bases, with 9 bases of the junction left unmatched. Germline V gene lookup returns CDR1 SGHAT and CDR2 FQNNGV. The CDR3 runs to 17 residues. The CDR3 loop reads CASSLDGGGAWNYGYTF. As DNA, the CDR3 is TGTGCCAGCAGCTTAGACGGAGGGGGCGCCTGGAACTATGGCTACACCTTC.

This chain links TRBV29-1 with TRBJ2-3; possibly TRBD2 for D (6 bases). Trimming left V 2 bases short and J 1 base short, with 16 bases between. CDR3 length: 16 amino acids. CDR1 is SQVTM and CDR2 is ANQGSEA in the germline V gene. The chain's CDR3 is CSVETFRGARTDTQYF. CDR3 coding DNA: TGCAGCGTTGAAACCTTTCGCGGGGCCCGCACAGATACGCAGTATTTT.

The chain joins TRBV18 to TRBJ2-7, with D maybe TRBD1 (5 bases). The V gene lost 0 bases and the J gene lost 3 bases, with 6 bases spanning the gap. The germline V gene has CDR1 KGHSH and CDR2 LQKENI. This CDR3 is built from 13 residues. The CDR3, as DNA: TGTGCCAGCTCACCACCAGGGGACTACGAGCAGTACTTC. Translation gives CASSPPGDYEQYF.

This rearrangement joins TRBV5-8 to TRBJ2-3; maybe TRBD2 (6 bases). CDR1 SGHTS and CDR2 YDEGEE come from the germline V gene. V was shortened by 0 bases and J by 4 bases, with 12 bases between the two germline ends. The length of the CDR3 is 15 residues. The CDR3 DNA follows: TGTGCCAGCAGCTTGGAGCTTAGGAGGGCAGATACGCAGTATTTT. This translates into CASSLELRRADTQYF.

The V gene is TRBV10-3, the J gene TRBJ1-3; D is uncertain. The CDR3 covers 16 residues. V was trimmed by 5 bases and J by 4 bases, leaving 18 bases between them. CDR1 and CDR2 from the germline V gene are ENHRY and SYGVKD. CDR3 region: CAISPNTGGAGNTIYF. Here the CDR3 DNA reads TGTGCCATCAGTCCGAACACCGGCGGCGCCGGAAACACCATATATTTT.

The chain employs TRBV18 and TRBJ1-6, with a possible D match to TRBD1 (6 bases). Germline V lookup: CDR1 KGHSH, CDR2 LQKENI. Trimming pared 8 bases from V and 7 bases from J, leaving 15 bases between. The CDR3 covers 14 residues. CDR3 bases: TGTGCCAGCCAAGTTGGGGGCGCGAATTCACCCCTCCACTTT. Protein sequence: CASQVGGANSPLHF.

This chain joins TRBV2 and TRBJ2-1, with D possibly matching TRBD2 (5 bases). Germline loops: CDR1 SNHLY, CDR2 FYNNEI. The germline V and J ends were trimmed by 7 bases and 10 bases, with 14 bases remaining between them. The CDR3 length is 12 residues. This CDR3 reads CASKGAAREQFF. DNA for the CDR3: TGTGCCAGCAAGGGAGCAGCCCGGGAGCAGTTCTTC.

The rearrangement joins TRBV9 to TRBJ1-2; 10 bases fit TRBD1. The length of the CDR3 is 14 residues. V shed 4 bases, J shed 5 bases, and the junction held 5 bases outside the gene matches. The germline CDR1 and CDR2 sequences are SGDLS and YYNGEE. CDR3 DNA sequence: TGTGCCAGCAGCCCCGACAGGGGGCGGTATGGCTACACCTTC. Encoded protein: CASSPDRGRYGYTF.

CDR3 residues: CATSRSDSNQPQHF. The CDR3 DNA sequence: TGTGCCACCAGCAGATCGGACAGTAATCAGCCCCAGCATTTT. The V gene is TRBV15, the J gene TRBJ1-5; tentatively, D is TRBD1 (6 bases). Germline-derived CDR1 and CDR2 are LNHNV and YYDKDF (reference sequence). Trimming left V 2 bases short and J 4 bases short, with 9 bases between. CDR3 length: 14 residues.

The chain uses TRBV10-3 and TRBJ1-5; 7 bases are shared with TRBD1. Losses at the gene ends were 2 bases for V and 0 bases for J; bases not matched to a gene: 13. Germline V gives CDR1 ENHRY, CDR2 SYGVKD. The CDR3 runs to 19 residues. CDR3 sequence reads: CAISEAGSRGTYSNQPQHF. The CDR3 nucleotides are TGTGCCATCAGTGAGGCCGGTTCCAGGGGGACATATAGCAATCAGCCCCAGCATTTT.

The chain uses TRBV13 and TRBJ2-2; 13 bases map to TRBD2. The germline gives CDR1 PRHDT, CDR2 FYEKMQ (reference sequence). The V and J ends lost 1 base and 3 bases, in that order; junction bases with no gene match: 2. This CDR3 is 17 amino acids long. Here the CDR3 DNA reads TGTGCCAGCAGCTTAGTGGGGACTAGCGGGGACACCGGGGAGCTGTTTTTT. Encoded protein: CASSLVGTSGDTGELFF.

The chain combines TRBV11-2 with TRBJ2-1; 7 nucleotides align to TRBD2. Trimming removed 0 bases from V and 3 bases from J; junction bases left unmatched: 2. CDR1 and CDR2 from the germline V gene are SGHAT and FQNNGV. The CDR3 spans 15 residues. In DNA form, the CDR3 reads TGTGCCAGCAGCTTAGAGGCTAGCGGCTACAATGAGCAGTTCTTC. As protein: CASSLEASGYNEQFF.

This clone was observed a single time. V and J are TRBV19 and TRBJ1-2, with 7 bases aligning to TRBD1. CDR1 is LNHDA, CDR2 SQIVND, per germline (reference sequence). The CDR3 is 16 amino acids. Trimming cost V 6 bases and J 8 bases; bases outside gene matches: 18. The CDR3 sequence is CASSSRGGRVSWGYTF. CDR3 DNA sequence: TGTGCCAGTAGCTCCAGGGGGGGCAGGGTATCTTGGGGCTACACCTTC.

The chain links TRBV10-2 to TRBJ1-1, with D unclear. Germline-derived CDR1 and CDR2 are WSHSY and SAAADI. The CDR3 runs 12 residues. The V and J ends lost 2 bases and 7 bases respectively, with 8 bases between them. The CDR3 sequence is CASSEKDREAFF. For the CDR3, the DNA is TGCGCCAGCAGTGAGAAAGACCGTGAAGCTTTCTTT.

The chain employs TRBV28 and TRBJ1-1; D gene ambiguous. Germline V CDR1 and CDR2: MDHEN, SYDVKM. The V gene lost 5 bases and the J gene lost 6 bases, with 10 bases spanning the gap. This CDR3 is 12 amino acids long. Here the CDR3 reads CASSGVIPEAFF. CDR3 coding DNA: TGTGCCAGCAGTGGGGTAATTCCTGAAGCTTTCTTT.